What follows describes a single T cell receptor beta chain. The data are from a study of blood T cell repertoires in COVID-19. Overall study context: Whether acute or convalescent, the COVID-19 samples came from the United States, Italy and Spain. PBMCs, B-cell-depleted T cells, or T cells were the source of the cDNA or gDNA that made up the material.

V was shortened by 0 bases and J by 9 bases, with 10 bases between the two germline ends. This CDR3 contains 13 residues. Germline values: CDR1 SGHDT, CDR2 YYEEEE. In the authors' workflow: For nucleated cells, counts were estimated from reference gene primer amplification. TCRdb keeps only in-frame clones here, not all; method: immunoSEQ multiplex PCR. V and J calls and clone size come straight from that table; D and trimming were deduced from the DNA. The data hold approximately 220,000 clones, with about 80% observed a single time. The sample was peripheral blood. J is TRBJ1-3 and V is TRBV5-6; D ambiguous. This TCR was sampled from a woman aged 55 to 70 with acute or convalescent COVID-19. CDR3 DNA sequence: TGTGCCAGCAGCTTGGCCGGGTTTGGCACCATATATTTT. Its protein product is CASSLAGFGTIYF.